The 29 T cell receptor beta chains presented below share a single source sample, sequenced in a study of T cells in Graves' hyperthyroidism and ophthalmopathy. Amplified regions were TCR beta CDR3 sequences from RNA transcripts. HTBI primers drove first-round RT-PCR of the TCR CDR3. TCRdb redid the calling of the multiplex PCR reads with MiXCR, one entry per CDR3 protein. The sample consists of approximately 520,000 distinct CDR3 sequences, roughly 24% of them appearing once. Sequenced sample: blood. These receptors all come from a woman in her 30s with Graves' ophthalmopathy.

The table lists this clonotype with many counts. The rearrangement links TRBV7-2 to TRBJ2-7; 7 bases fit TRBD1. Trimming cost V 7 bases and J 7 bases; bases outside gene matches: 10. The CDR3 runs to 13 residues. The germline V gene has CDR1 SGHTA and CDR2 FQGNSA. This chain's CDR3 is CASTNRDRGEQYF. The CDR3 nucleotides read TGTGCCAGCACAAACCGGGACAGAGGGGAGCAGTACTTC.

This clonotype was detected only a few times. The junction departs from germline at one end; a sequencing error may be responsible. The V call is TRBV6-1, the J call TRBJ2-7; the D gene is possibly TRBD1 (6 bases). Germline CDR1 reads MNHNS; CDR2 reads SASEGT. This CDR3 has 13 residues. The CDR3 reads CASKRGRGHDQYF. For the CDR3, the DNA is TGTGCCAGCAAAAGGGGCAGGGGACACGATCAGTACTTC.

This clonotype was seen ten or more times. The V and J genes are TRBV12-3 or TRBV12-4 and TRBJ1-5, with 8 nucleotides matching TRBD1. CDR3 size: 13 residues. J gave up 6 bases and V 7 bases, and 5 bases lay outside the gene matches. Here the CDR3 reads CASTPGGSQPQHF. CDR3 sequence (DNA): TGTGCCAGCACCCCAGGGGGCAGTCAGCCCCAGCATTTT.

This clonotype appeared many times. V usage is TRBV10-3 and J usage is TRBJ2-5; 7 nucleotides line up with TRBD1. J lost 2 bases, V lost 6 bases, and 0 bases had no gene match. Germline-derived CDR1 and CDR2 are ENHRY and SYGVKD. The CDR3 sequence is 12 residues long. CDR3: CAIRQGQETQYF. CDR3 sequence (DNA): TGTGCCATCAGACAGGGGCAAGAGACCCAGTACTTC.

The V gene is TRBV5-1, the J gene TRBJ1-2; D might be TRBD1 (5 bases). V was shortened by 4 bases and J by 8 bases, with 15 bases between the two germline ends. Looked up from germline, CDR1 is SGHRS and CDR2 is YFSETQ. The CDR3 totals 13 residues. The CDR3 DNA reads as TGCGCCAGCAGCCCTCGGGACCAGGAAGGCTACACCTTC. This sequence encodes CASSPRDQEGYTF.

This clonotype was seen many times. V and J are TRBV6-5 and TRBJ2-7; 8 positions agree with TRBD1. Unmatched junction bases numbered 1, after V lost 2 bases and J lost 4 bases. The length of the CDR3 is 13 residues. CDR1 and CDR2 from the germline V gene are MNHEY and SVGAGI. As DNA, the CDR3 is TGTGCCAGCAGTTACCGGGACAGGTACGAGCAGTACTTC. This encodes CASSYRDRYEQYF.

There are many counts of this clonotype. The chain links TRBV6-1 to TRBJ1-1; no definite D call. This CDR3 is 15 amino acids long. Germline V gene lookup returns CDR1 MNHNS and CDR2 SASEGT. The ends were cut back, 1 base at V and 3 bases at J, with 12 bases in the middle. The DNA of the CDR3 is TGTGCCAGCAGTGAAGAGGGAGGTGGGCACACTGAAGCTTTCTTT. This codes for CASSEEGGGHTEAFF.

This clonotype was counted ten times or more. This chain links TRBV28 with TRBJ1-3; TRBD1 is a possible D gene (5 bases). The CDR3 totals 16 residues. The V end lost 6 bases, the J end lost 4 bases, and 19 bases lay between the germline ends. Germline CDR1 and CDR2: MDHEN and SYDVKM. The CDR3 is CASSPQAGPKGNTIYF. The CDR3 region has the DNA TGTGCCAGCAGCCCTCAGGCAGGGCCCAAAGGAAACACCATATATTTT.

This clonotype was observed many times. V gene TRBV27 combines with J gene TRBJ1-2, with D perhaps TRBD1 (5 bases). V gave up 6 bases and J gave up 3 bases, with 14 bases separating them. This CDR3 is 14 amino acids long. Per the germline V gene, CDR1 is MNHEY and CDR2 is SMNVEV (reference sequence). CDR3 sequence: CASRGRRGDYGYTF. In nucleotides, the CDR3 is TGTGCCAGCAGGGGTAGAAGAGGGGACTATGGCTACACCTTC.

The sample holds many counts of this clonotype. CDR3 nucleotides: TGCAGCGTCGCAGGAATCCTGAACACTGAAGCTTTCTTT. It encodes CSVAGILNTEAFF. The chain employs TRBV29-1 and TRBJ1-1; unclear D gene. The CDR3 runs to 13 residues. The V end was cut by 6 bases, the J end by 0 bases, with 11 bases between. From germline, CDR1 is SQVTM and CDR2 ANQGSEA.

The gene calls are TRBV4-2 and TRBJ2-5; 8 bases match TRBD2. The ends lost 2 bases at V and 3 bases at J; junction bases unmatched: 14. CDR1 and CDR2 (germline): LGHNA, YNFKEQ. This CDR3 is 18 amino acids long. CDR3 nucleotide sequence: TGTGCCAGCAGCCAACCTCGAACCGGGGGGGCCAGCGAAGAGACCCAGTACTTC. Translating gives CASSQPRTGGASEETQYF.

This clonotype was counted at least ten times. The chain uses TRBV3-1 and TRBJ2-7; no reliable D call. The germline V gene encodes CDR1 LGHDT and CDR2 YNNKEL (reference sequence). V shed 4 bases and J shed 5 bases, with 15 bases lying between them. This CDR3 is 14 amino acids long. Here the CDR3 reads CASSRTGRKDEQYF. The CDR3 coding sequence is TGTGCCAGCAGCCGGACCGGAAGGAAGGACGAGCAGTACTTC.

The chain couples TRBV28 to TRBJ1-2; no firm D call. V lost 6 bases and J lost 4, with 12 bases in between. CDR1 is MDHEN, CDR2 SYDVKM, per germline. There are 13 residues in the CDR3. For the CDR3, the DNA is TGTGCCAGCAGGGTCGAGGGCCCCTATGGCTACACCTTC. Amino acid sequence: CASRVEGPYGYTF.

This clonotype came up a few times. CDR3 region: CASSQGERRSSYEQYF. The CDR3 DNA follows: TGCGCCAGCAGCCAAGGGGAGCGGCGGAGCTCCTACGAGCAGTACTTC. The chain joins TRBV4-1 to TRBJ2-7, with D tentatively TRBD2 (5 bases). The V end lost 1 base, the J end lost 0 bases, and 13 bases lay between the germline ends. Germline lookup yields CDR1 MGHRA and CDR2 YSYEKL. The CDR3 runs 16 residues.

This clonotype was found many times. A much more abundant neighbour one base away suggests this may be a read error. The chain is built from TRBV27 and TRBJ2-5, with D possibly matching TRBD1 (5 bases). This CDR3 is built from 11 residues. Germline V lookup: CDR1 MNHEY, CDR2 SMNVEV (reference sequence). V was shortened by 6 bases and J by 3 bases, with 5 bases between the two germline ends. The CDR3 is CASRTEETQYF. The DNA of the CDR3 is TGTGCCAGCAGGACAGAAGAGACCCAGTACTTC.

This clonotype was observed at least ten times. V is TRBV12-3 or TRBV12-4 and J is TRBJ2-5; possible D gene TRBD2, 6 bases. V shed 4 bases and J shed 11 bases, with 14 bases lying between them. CDR3 length: 12 residues. The CDR3 nucleotides are TGTGCCAGCAGTTCACGGACGGGAGAGCAGTACTTC. It specifies CASSSRTGEQYF.

This clonotype was seen many times. This sequence joins TRBV5-1 and TRBJ1-2; D is possibly TRBD1 (5 bases). The CDR3 has 15 amino acids. Trimming cost V 2 bases and J 3 bases, with 14 bases left between them. The germline V gene has CDR1 SGHRS and CDR2 YFSETQ. CDR3 bases: TGCGCCAGCAGCTTCATAGGGGTCCTTGACTATGGCTACACCTTC. Residues: CASSFIGVLDYGYTF. Together with reference TRBV5-1 and TRBJ1-2, the CDR3 gives the full variable domain: KAGVTQTPRYLIKTRGQQVTLSCSPISGHRSVSWYQQTPGQGLQFLFEYFSETQRNKGNFPGRFSGRQFSNSRSEMNVSTLELGDSALYLCASSFIGVLDYGYTFGSGTRLTVV.

The chain combines TRBV15 with TRBJ1-1; the D gene is possibly TRBD1 (6 bases). The CDR3 has 15 amino acids. V was clipped by 1 base and J by 7 bases, with 16 bases between them. Germline V CDR1 and CDR2: LNHNV, YYDKDF (reference sequence). CDR3 in amino acids: CATSRGEETGLEAFF. CDR3 nucleotides: TGTGCCACCAGCAGAGGCGAGGAGACAGGACTTGAAGCTTTCTTT.

The chain joins TRBV13 to TRBJ1-2; 7 bases agree with TRBD1. The CDR3 has 15 residues. The germline V gene has CDR1 PRHDT and CDR2 FYEKMQ (reference sequence). The trim removed 6 bases at V and 6 bases at J, leaving 13 bases unmatched. CDR3 in amino acids: CASSPPWEGANGYTF. For the CDR3, the DNA is TGTGCCAGCAGTCCCCCATGGGAGGGGGCCAATGGCTACACCTTC.

V gene TRBV2 combines with J gene TRBJ1-2; D not resolved. The length of the CDR3 is 13 residues. The germline V and J ends were trimmed by 4 bases and 4 bases, with 10 bases remaining between them. Germline lookup yields CDR1 SNHLY and CDR2 FYNNEI. As DNA, the CDR3 is TGTGCCAGCAGTGTCTCAGGCCCCTATGGCTACACCTTC. This translates into CASSVSGPYGYTF.

The count of this clonotype is one. V usage is TRBV19 and J usage is TRBJ1-2; D may be TRBD1 (6 bases). Germline V CDR1 and CDR2: LNHDA, SQIVND (reference sequence). V was shortened by 10 bases and J by 0 bases, with 24 bases between the two germline ends. This CDR3 spans 17 amino acids. The DNA of the CDR3 is TGTGCCACCGGCGTACAGGGATCTTACTTATCTAACTATGGCTACACCTTC. Its protein is CATGVQGSYLSNYGYTF.

With regard to this clonotype: A much bigger clone sits one base away, suggesting this may be a read error. Because it lacks the conserved phenylalanine or tryptophan at the end, this CDR3 is likely a read error. The chain joins TRBV6-1 to TRBJ2-2; no reliable D call. Germline V CDR1 and CDR2: MNHNS, SASEGT. This CDR3 has 15 residues. The CDR3 DNA follows: TGTGCCTGCAGACCCGTTGACAAGAACACCGGGGAGCTGTTTTTG. It yields the protein CACRPVDKNTGELFL.

Of note for this clonotype: This clone may be a read error of a much larger clone one base away. The chain has TRBV11-2 and TRBJ1-5; a weak D match, TRBD1 (6 bases). V was pared by 5 bases and J by 0 bases, with 17 bases between. This CDR3 has 17 residues. CDR1 and CDR2 from the germline V gene are SGHAT and FQNNGV. The CDR3 bases are TGTGCCAGCAGCCGGAGGACAGCCTTTTATAGCAATCAGCCCCAGCATTTT. Translating gives CASSRRTAFYSNQPQHF.

The chain joins TRBV7-8 to TRBJ1-2; TRBD1 matches 7 bases. Germline CDR1 and CDR2: SGHVS and FQNEAQ. This CDR3 is built from 15 residues. Germline trimming cut 7 bases from V and 13 bases from J; bases unmatched to any gene: 21. The CDR3 nucleotides are TGTGCCAGCACCCAGGGGGAGGGGGCTCGGCCAAAGAGCACCTTC. Translation gives CASTQGEGARPKSTF.

This clonotype appeared once. J is TRBJ2-6 and V is TRBV19; D not resolved. CDR3 length: 14 amino acids. Germline V gene lookup returns CDR1 LNHDA and CDR2 SQIVND (reference sequence). The ends were cut back, 7 bases at V and 0 bases at J, with 7 bases in the middle. CDR3 region: CASNFRSGANVLTF. CDR3 nucleotides: TGTGCCAGTAATTTCCGCTCTGGGGCCAACGTCCTGACTTTC.

The table lists this clonotype with many counts. The genes are TRBV7-6 and TRBJ2-5; D perhaps matches TRBD2 (5 bases). The CDR3 is 15 amino acids. Germline loops: CDR1 SGHVS, CDR2 FNYEAQ. Trimming pared 2 bases from V and 3 bases from J, leaving 13 bases between. CDR3 loop: CASSLSRRGEETQYF. As DNA, the CDR3 is TGTGCCAGCAGCTTAAGCAGACGGGGTGAAGAGACCCAGTACTTC. The variable domain in full, with the rest retrieved from reference TRBV7-6 and TRBJ2-5, is GAGVSQSPRYKVTKRGQDVALRCDPISGHVSLYWYRQALGQGPEFLTYFNYEAQQDKSGLPNDRFSAERPEGSISTLTIQRTEQRDSAMYRCASSLSRRGEETQYFGPGTRLLVL.

The J gene is TRBJ2-7, the V gene TRBV14; D remains ambiguous. Germline V CDR1 and CDR2: SGHDN, FVKESK. This CDR3 is 13 amino acids long. The V gene lost 1 base and the J gene lost 1 base, with 5 bases spanning the gap. CDR3: CASSQAISYEQYF. In DNA form, the CDR3 reads TGTGCCAGCAGCCAAGCCATATCCTACGAGCAGTACTTC.

This clonotype has a count of ten or more. The chain uses TRBV7-2 and TRBJ1-2, with 8 positions matching TRBD1. Germline CDR1 SGHTA, CDR2 FQGNSA. The CDR3 has 15 residues. The V gene end was trimmed by 7 bases and the J gene end by 5 bases; junction bases not matched to a gene: 12. The CDR3 sequence: CASTLGQGEGYGYTF. CDR3 nucleotides: TGTGCCAGCACCCTCGGACAGGGTGAAGGGTATGGCTACACCTTC.

This chain joins TRBV12-3 or TRBV12-4 and TRBJ2-5; TRBD2 matches at 15 bases. Trimming took 3 bases from V and 5 from J; bases not matched to a gene: 7. This CDR3 is built from 17 residues. The CDR3 here is CASSLGLAGGQGETQYF. In nucleotides, the CDR3 is TGTGCCAGCAGTTTGGGACTAGCGGGGGGCCAAGGGGAGACCCAGTACTTC.